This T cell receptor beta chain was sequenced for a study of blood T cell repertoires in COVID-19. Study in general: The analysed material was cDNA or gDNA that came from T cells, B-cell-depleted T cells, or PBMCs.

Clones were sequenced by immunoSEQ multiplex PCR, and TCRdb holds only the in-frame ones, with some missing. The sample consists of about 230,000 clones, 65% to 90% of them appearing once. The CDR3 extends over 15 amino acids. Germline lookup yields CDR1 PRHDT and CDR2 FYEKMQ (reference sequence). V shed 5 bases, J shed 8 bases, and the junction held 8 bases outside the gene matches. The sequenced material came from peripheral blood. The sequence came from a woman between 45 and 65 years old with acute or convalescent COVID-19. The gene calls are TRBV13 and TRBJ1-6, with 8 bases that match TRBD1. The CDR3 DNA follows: TGTGCCAGCAGCCCACGGGACAGGAAGGATTCACCCCTCCACTTT. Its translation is CASSPRDRKDSPLHF.